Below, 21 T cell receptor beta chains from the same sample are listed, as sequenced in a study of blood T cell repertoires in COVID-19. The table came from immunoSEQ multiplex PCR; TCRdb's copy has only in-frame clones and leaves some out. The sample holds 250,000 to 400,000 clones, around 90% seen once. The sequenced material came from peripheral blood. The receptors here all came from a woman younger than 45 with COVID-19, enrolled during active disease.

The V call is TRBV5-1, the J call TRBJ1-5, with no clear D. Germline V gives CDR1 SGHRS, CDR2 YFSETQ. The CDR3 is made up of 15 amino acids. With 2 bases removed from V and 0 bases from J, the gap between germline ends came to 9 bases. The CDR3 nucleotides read TGCGCCAGCAGCTTTGGCCCAAATAGCAATCAGCCCCAGCATTTT. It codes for CASSFGPNSNQPQHF.

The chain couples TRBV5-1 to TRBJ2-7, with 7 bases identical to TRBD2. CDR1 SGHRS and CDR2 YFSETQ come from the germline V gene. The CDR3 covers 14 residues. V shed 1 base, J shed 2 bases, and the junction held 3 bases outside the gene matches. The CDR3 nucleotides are TGCGCCAGCAGCTTGTTGGGGGGGACCTACGAGCAGTACTTC. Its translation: CASSLLGGTYEQYF.

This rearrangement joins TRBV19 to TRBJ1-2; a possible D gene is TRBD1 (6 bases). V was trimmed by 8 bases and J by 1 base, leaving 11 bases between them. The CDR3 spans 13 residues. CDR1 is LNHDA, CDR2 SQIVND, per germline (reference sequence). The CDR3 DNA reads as TGTGCCAGTCGACCAGGGGTTAACTATGGCTACACCTTC. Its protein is CASRPGVNYGYTF.

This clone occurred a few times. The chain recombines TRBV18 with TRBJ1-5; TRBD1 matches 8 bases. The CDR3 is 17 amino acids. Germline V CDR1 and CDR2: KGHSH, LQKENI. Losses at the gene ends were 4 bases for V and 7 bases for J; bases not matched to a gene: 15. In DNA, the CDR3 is TGTGCCAGCTCACTCTCGGACAGGGAGTTTCCTAGACAGCCCCAGCATTTT. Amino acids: CASSLSDREFPRQPQHF.

The CDR3 here is CASSYSTGNRGGYTF. The CDR3 DNA follows: TGTGCCAGCAGTTACTCGACGGGAAACCGGGGGGGCTACACCTTC. The rearrangement joins TRBV6-5 to TRBJ1-2; D may be TRBD1 (5 bases). Trimming removed 0 bases from V and 8 bases from J, with 16 bases in between. The CDR3 is 15 residues long. Germline loops: CDR1 MNHEY, CDR2 SVGAGI.

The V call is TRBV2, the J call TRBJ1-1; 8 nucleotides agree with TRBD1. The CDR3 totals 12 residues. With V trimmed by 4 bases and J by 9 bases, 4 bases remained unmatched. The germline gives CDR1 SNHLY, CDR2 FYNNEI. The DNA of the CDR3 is TGTGCCAGCAGTGCCTGGGACAGGAAAGCTTTCTTT. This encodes CASSAWDRKAFF.

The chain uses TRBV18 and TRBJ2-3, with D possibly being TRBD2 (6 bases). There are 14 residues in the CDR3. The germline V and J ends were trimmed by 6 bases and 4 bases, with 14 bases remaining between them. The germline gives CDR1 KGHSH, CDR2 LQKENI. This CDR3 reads CASSKTGEADTQYF. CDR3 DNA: TGTGCCAGCTCGAAAACGGGAGAAGCAGATACGCAGTATTTT.

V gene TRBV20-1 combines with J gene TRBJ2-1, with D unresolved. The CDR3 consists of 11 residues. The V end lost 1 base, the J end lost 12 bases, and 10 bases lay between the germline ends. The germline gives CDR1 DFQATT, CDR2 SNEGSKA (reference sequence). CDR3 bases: TGCAGTGCTAGAGGGAAGGAGAGGCAGTTCTTC. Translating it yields CSARGKERQFF.

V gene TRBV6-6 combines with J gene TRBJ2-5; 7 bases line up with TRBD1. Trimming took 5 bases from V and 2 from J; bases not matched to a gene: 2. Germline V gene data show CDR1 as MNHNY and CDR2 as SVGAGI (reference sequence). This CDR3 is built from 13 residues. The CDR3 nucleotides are TGTGCCAGCAGTGGACAGGTTCAAGAGACCCAGTACTTC. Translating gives CASSGQVQETQYF.

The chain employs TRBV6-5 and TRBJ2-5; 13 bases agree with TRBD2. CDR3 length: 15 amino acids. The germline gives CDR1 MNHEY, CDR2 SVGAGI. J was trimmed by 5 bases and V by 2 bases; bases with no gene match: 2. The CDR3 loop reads CASSYAGLAGETQYF. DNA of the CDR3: TGTGCCAGCAGTTACGCGGGACTAGCGGGGGAGACCCAGTACTTC.

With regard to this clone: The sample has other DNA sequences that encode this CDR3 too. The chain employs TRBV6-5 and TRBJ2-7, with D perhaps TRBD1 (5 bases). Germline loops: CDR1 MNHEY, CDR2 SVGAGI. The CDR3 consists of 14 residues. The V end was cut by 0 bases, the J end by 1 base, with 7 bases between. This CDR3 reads CASSYSRGSYEQYF. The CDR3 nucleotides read TGTGCCAGCAGTTACTCTAGGGGATCCTACGAGCAGTACTTC.

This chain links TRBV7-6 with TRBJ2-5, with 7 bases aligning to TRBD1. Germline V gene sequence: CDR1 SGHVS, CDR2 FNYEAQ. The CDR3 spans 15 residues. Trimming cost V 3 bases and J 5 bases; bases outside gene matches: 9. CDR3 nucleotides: TGTGCCAGCAGCTTCGAGGGGGCCTCCGCGGAGACCCAGTACTTC. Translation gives CASSFEGASAETQYF.

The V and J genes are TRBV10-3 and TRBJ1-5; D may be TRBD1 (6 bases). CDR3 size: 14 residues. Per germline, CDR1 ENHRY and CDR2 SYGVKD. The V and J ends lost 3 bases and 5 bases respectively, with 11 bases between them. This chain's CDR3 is CAISEGRQDQPQHF. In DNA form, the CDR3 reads TGTGCCATCAGTGAAGGGCGACAGGATCAGCCCCAGCATTTT.

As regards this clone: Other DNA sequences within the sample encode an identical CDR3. The CDR3 DNA reads as TGTGCCAGCACAGGGTACACTGAAGCTTTCTTT. Its translation is CASTGYTEAFF. This chain uses TRBV2 with TRBJ1-1; possible D gene TRBD1, 5 bases. Looked up from germline, CDR1 is SNHLY and CDR2 is FYNNEI. The CDR3 has 11 residues. The V end was cut by 7 bases, the J end by 3 bases, with 6 bases between.

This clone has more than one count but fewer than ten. DNA of the CDR3: TGTGCCAGCAGCCAAGCTGGCCCGGGGACACGGACCCCTGAAGCTTTCTTT. It translates to CASSQAGPGTRTPEAFF. The chain couples TRBV3-1 (or the pseudogene TRBV3-2) to TRBJ1-1; a possible D gene is TRBD1 (6 bases). Trimming cost V 1 base and J 6 bases, with 21 bases left between them. This CDR3 has 17 residues. Per germline, CDR1 LGHDT and CDR2 YNNKEL (reference sequence).

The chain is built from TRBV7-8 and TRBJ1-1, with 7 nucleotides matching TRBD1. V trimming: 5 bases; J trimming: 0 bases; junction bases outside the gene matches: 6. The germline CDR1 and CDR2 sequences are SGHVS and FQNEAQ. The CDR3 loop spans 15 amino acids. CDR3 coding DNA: TGTGCCAGCAGCCTAAGACAGGGAATGAACACTGAAGCTTTCTTT. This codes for CASSLRQGMNTEAFF. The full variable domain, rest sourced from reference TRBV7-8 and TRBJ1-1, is GAGVSQSPRYKVAKRGQDVALRCDPISGHVSLFWYQQALGQGPEFLTYFQNEAQLDKSGLPSDRFFAERPEGSVSTLKIQRTQQEDSAVYLCASSLRQGMNTEAFFGQGTRLTVV.

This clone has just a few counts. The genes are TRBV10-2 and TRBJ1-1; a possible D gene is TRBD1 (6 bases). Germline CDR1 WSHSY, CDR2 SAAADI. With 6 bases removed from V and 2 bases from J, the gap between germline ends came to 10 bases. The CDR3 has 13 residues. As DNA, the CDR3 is TGCGCCAGCAGATACAGGGATAACACTGAAGCTTTCTTT. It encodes CASRYRDNTEAFF.

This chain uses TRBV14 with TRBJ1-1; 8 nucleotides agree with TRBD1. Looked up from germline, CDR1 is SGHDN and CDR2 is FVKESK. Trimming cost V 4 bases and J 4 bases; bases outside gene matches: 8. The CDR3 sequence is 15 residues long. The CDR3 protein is CASSRETGAATEAFF. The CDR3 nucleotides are TGTGCCAGCAGCCGCGAGACAGGGGCGGCCACTGAAGCTTTCTTT.

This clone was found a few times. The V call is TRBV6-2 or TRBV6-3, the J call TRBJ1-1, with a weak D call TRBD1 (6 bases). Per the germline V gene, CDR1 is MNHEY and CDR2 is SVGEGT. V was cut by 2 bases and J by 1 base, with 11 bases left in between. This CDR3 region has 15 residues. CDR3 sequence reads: CASSYRTASNTEAFF. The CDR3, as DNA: TGTGCCAGCAGTTACCGGACAGCTTCGAACACTGAAGCTTTCTTT.

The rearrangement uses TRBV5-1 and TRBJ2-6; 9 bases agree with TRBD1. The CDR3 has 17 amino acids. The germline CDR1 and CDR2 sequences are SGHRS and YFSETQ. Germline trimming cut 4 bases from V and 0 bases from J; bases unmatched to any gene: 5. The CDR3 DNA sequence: TGCGCCAGCAGCCTGGGACAGGGCTACTCTGGGGCCAACGTCCTGACTTTC. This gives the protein CASSLGQGYSGANVLTF.

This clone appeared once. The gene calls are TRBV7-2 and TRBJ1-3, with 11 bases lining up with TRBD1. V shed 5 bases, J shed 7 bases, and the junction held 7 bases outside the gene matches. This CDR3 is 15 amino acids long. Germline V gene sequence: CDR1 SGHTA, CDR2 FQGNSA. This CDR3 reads CASSLGQGGANTIYF. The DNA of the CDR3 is TGTGCCAGCAGCCTGGGACAGGGGGGGGCGAACACCATATATTTT. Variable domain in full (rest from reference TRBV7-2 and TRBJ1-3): GAGVSQSPSNKVTEKGKDVELRCDPISGHTALYWYRQSLGQGLEFLIYFQGNSAPDKSGLPSDRFSAERTGGSVSTLTIQRTQQEDSAVYLCASSLGQGGANTIYFGEGSWLTVV.